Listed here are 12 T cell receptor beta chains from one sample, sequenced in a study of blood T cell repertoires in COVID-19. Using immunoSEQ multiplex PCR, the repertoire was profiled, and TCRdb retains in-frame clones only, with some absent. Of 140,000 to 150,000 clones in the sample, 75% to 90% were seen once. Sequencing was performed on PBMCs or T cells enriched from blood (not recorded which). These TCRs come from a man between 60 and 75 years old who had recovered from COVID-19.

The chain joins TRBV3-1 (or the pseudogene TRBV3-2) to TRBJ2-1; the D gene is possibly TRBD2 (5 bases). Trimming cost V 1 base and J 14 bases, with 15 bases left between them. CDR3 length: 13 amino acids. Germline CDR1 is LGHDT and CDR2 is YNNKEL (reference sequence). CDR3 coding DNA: TGTGCCAGCAGCCAAGGGGAGTTTAGTGGGGAGTTCTTC. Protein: CASSQGEFSGEFF.

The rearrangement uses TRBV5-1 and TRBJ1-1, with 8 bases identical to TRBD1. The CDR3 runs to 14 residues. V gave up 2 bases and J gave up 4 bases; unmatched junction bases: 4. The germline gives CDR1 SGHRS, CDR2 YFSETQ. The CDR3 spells CASSFQGAATEAFF. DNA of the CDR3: TGCGCCAGCAGCTTTCAGGGGGCGGCCACTGAAGCTTTCTTT.

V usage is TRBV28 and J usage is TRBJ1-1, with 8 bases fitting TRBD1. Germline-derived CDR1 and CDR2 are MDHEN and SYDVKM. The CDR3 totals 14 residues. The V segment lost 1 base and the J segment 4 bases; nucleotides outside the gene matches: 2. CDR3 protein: CASSLSGTGTEAFF. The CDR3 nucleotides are TGTGCCAGCAGTTTATCCGGGACAGGCACTGAAGCTTTCTTT.

Written as DNA, the CDR3 is TGTGCCAGCAGTACAGGGGTTAGCAATCAGCCCCAGCATTTT. As protein: CASSTGVSNQPQHF. This chain uses TRBV6-2 or TRBV6-3 with TRBJ1-5; 7 bases are shared with TRBD1. Germline trimming cut 5 bases from V and 0 bases from J; bases unmatched to any gene: 1. The CDR3 length is 14 residues. Germline CDR1 reads MNHEY; CDR2 reads SVGEGT.

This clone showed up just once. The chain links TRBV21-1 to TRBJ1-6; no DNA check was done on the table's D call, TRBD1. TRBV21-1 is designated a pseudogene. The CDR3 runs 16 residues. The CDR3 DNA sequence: TGTGCCAGCAGCAACCCCCGGACAGCTTATAATTCACCCCTCCACTTT. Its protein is CASSNPRTAYNSPLHF.

This CDR3 reads CASSFGPAEGYTF. DNA of the CDR3: TGCGCCAGCAGCTTTGGGCCTGCAGAGGGCTACACCTTC. The chain carries TRBV5-1 and TRBJ1-2; D unresolved. Germline lookup yields CDR1 SGHRS and CDR2 YFSETQ. This CDR3 spans 13 amino acids. Trimming took off 2 bases at V and 8 bases at J, with 13 bases between the two ends.

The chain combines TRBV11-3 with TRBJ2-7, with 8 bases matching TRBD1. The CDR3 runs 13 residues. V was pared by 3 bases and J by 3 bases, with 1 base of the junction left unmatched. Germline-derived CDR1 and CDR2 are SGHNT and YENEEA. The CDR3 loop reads CASSFTGGYEQYF. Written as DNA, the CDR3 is TGTGCCAGCAGCTTCACAGGGGGCTACGAGCAGTACTTC.

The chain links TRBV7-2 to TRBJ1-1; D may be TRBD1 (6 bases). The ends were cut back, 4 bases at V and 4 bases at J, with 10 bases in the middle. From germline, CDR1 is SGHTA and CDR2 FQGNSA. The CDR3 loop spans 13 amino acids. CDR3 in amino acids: CASSSTGRTEAFF. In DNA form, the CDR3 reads TGTGCCAGCAGCTCGACAGGCCGCACTGAAGCTTTCTTT.

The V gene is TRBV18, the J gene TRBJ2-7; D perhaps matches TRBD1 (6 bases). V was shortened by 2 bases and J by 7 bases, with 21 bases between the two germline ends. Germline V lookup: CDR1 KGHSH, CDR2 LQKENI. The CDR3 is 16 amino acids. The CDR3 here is CASSPNRVGLSEEQYF. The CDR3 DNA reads TGTGCCAGCTCACCAAACAGGGTCGGGCTATCTGAGGAGCAGTACTTC. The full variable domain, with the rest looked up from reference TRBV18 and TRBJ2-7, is NAGVMQNPRHLVRRRGQEARLRCSPMKGHSHVYWYRQLPEEGLKFMVYLQKENIIDESGMPKERFSAEFPKEGPSILRIQQVVRGDSAAYFCASSPNRVGLSEEQYFGPGTRLTVT.

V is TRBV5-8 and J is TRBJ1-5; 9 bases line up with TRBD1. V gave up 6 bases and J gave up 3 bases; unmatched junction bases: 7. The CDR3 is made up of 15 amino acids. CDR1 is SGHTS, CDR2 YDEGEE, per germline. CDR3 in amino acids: CASTNRGRNNQPQHF. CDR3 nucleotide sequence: TGTGCCAGCACTAACAGGGGGCGAAACAATCAGCCCCAGCATTTT.

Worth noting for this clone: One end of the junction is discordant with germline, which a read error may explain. CDR3 residues: CACSSKRDIHTEAFF. The CDR3 DNA sequence: TGTGCCTGCAGCTCAAAAAGGGACATTCACACTGAAGCTTTCTTT. The chain combines TRBV5-4 with TRBJ1-1; D is possibly TRBD1 (6 bases). Germline CDR1 and CDR2: SGHNT and YYREEE (reference sequence). The CDR3 is 15 residues long.

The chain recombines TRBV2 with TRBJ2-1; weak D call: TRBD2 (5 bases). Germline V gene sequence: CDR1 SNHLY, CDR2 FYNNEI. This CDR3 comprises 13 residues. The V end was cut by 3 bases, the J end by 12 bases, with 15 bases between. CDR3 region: CASSDPGRDVQFF. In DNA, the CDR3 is TGTGCCAGCAGTGATCCGGGAAGGGATGTGCAGTTCTTC. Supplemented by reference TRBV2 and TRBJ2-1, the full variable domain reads EPEVTQTPSHQVTQMGQEVILRCVPISNHLYFYWYRQILGQKVEFLVSFYNNEISEKSEIFDDQFSVERPDGSNFTLKIRSTKLEDSAMYFCASSDPGRDVQFFGPGTRLTVL.